This entry concerns a single T cell receptor (beta chain). V was clipped by 2 bases and J by 3 bases; unmatched bases: 9. This CDR3 spans 16 amino acids. Germline V gives CDR1 MNHNS, CDR2 SASEGT. Methods used by the authors: It was from reference gene primer amplification that nucleated cell counts were estimated. TCRdb's table, derived via immunoSEQ multiplex PCR, lists solely in-frame clones and lacks some. The DNA gave D and trimming, while V, J and clone size come from that table. The top ten hold 1% to 1.5% of the sample, which has under 350,000 clones, around 87% seen once. These data originate in a study of blood T cell repertoires in COVID-19. For the study at large: Spain, Italy and the United States supplied samples that represented acute and convalescent COVID-19. PBMCs, B-cell-depleted T cells, or T cells were the source of the cDNA or gDNA that made up the material.

The chain has TRBV6-1 and TRBJ2-5, with TRBD2 matching over 7 bases. Source material: peripheral blood. This receptor was identified in a man in his 70s with acute or convalescent COVID-19. CDR3 protein: CASSERGRGGEETQYF. DNA for the CDR3: TGTGCCAGCAGTGAAAGGGGTCGGGGAGGGGAAGAGACCCAGTACTTC.